This T cell receptor beta chain was identified in a study of blood T cell repertoires in COVID-19. The protocol was immunoSEQ multiplex PCR, while the TCRdb copy is restricted to in-frame clones and leaves out a portion. The sample consists of 200,000 to 300,000 clones, 85% to 90% of them appearing once. This clone was counted a single time. Trimming removed 0 bases from V and 1 base from J; junction bases left unmatched: 12. There are 18 residues in the CDR3. The germline CDR1 and CDR2 sequences are SGDLS and YYNGEE. This chain uses TRBV9 with TRBJ2-5; TRBD2 agrees at 7 bases. This TCR was recovered from a woman in her forties who had recovered from COVID-19. Source material: peripheral blood. CDR3: CASSVAGGGTGTQETQYF. The CDR3 DNA sequence: TGTGCCAGCAGCGTAGCTGGGGGGGGTACAGGTACCCAAGAGACCCAGTACTTC. Drawing the rest from reference TRBV9 and TRBJ2-5, the complete variable domain is DSGVTQTPKHLITATGQRVTLRCSPRSGDLSVYWYQQSLDQGLQFLIQYYNGEERAKGNILERFSAQQFPDLHSELNLSSLELGDSALYFCASSVAGGGTGTQETQYFGPGTRLLVL.